The TCR beta chain under discussion was sequenced for a study of T-cell reconstitution after alpha-beta-depleted transplantation in children. This clonotype was found a few times. Unique molecular identifiers were used in preparing the TCRbeta library. From the PCR reads, TCRdb called clonotypes with MiXCR, one entry per CDR3 protein. The data contain around 580,000 distinct CDR3 sequences, around 27% of them singletons. CDR3 size: 14 residues. Germline CDR1 MNHEY, CDR2 SVGAGI. Trimming cost V 3 bases and J 4 bases, with 13 bases left between them. The sequences come from PBMCs, collected before TCRalphabeta/CD19-depleted stem cell transplant. The clonotype originates from a boy less than two years old with Wiskott-Aldrich syndrome, due to receive a stem cell transplant. The chain employs TRBV6-5 and TRBJ2-7; D call uncertain. The CDR3 here is CASSYIGSLYEQYF. CDR3 sequence (DNA): TGTGCCAGCAGTTATATCGGCAGCTTATACGAGCAGTACTTC.